The next 26 T cell receptor beta chains were all read from a single sample in a study of blood T cell repertoires in COVID-19. This table comes from immunoSEQ multiplex PCR, and its TCRdb copy is limited to in-frame clones, with some not included. This sample carries about 200,000 clones, 65% to 90% of them seen once, and the ten largest clones take 3% to 4%. The sequencing sample was made of PBMCs or T cells enriched from blood (not recorded which). The receptors stem from a woman between 40 and 55 years old with acute COVID-19.

The genes are TRBV2 and TRBJ1-3; D unresolved. The CDR3 runs to 14 residues. Germline V gene sequence: CDR1 SNHLY, CDR2 FYNNEI. Between the trimmed V and J ends, which lost 7 bases and 1 base, there was a span of 11 bases. This CDR3 is CASTDRESGNTIYF. CDR3 DNA: TGTGCCAGCACTGACCGAGAGTCTGGAAACACCATATATTTT.

DNA for the CDR3: TGTGCCAGCAGCTCTGGACAGGGGTGGGACACTGAAGCTTTCTTT. This codes for CASSSGQGWDTEAFF. The gene calls are TRBV5-4 and TRBJ1-1; 9 positions agree with TRBD1. The CDR3 has 15 residues. The germline V gene encodes CDR1 SGHNT and CDR2 YYREEE (reference sequence). V shed 3 bases and J 3 bases; nucleotides not matched to a gene: 6. Together with reference TRBV5-4 and TRBJ1-1, the CDR3 gives the full variable domain: ETGVTQSPTHLIKTRGQQVTLRCSSQSGHNTVSWYQQALGQGPQFIFQYYREEENGRGNFPPRFSGLQFPNYSSELNVNALELDDSALYLCASSSGQGWDTEAFFGQGTRLTVV.

This clone appeared a few times. This rearrangement joins TRBV7-9 to TRBJ2-3, with 7 bases fitting TRBD2. After removal of 8 bases from V and 2 bases from J, the junction contained 13 bases not matched to a gene. This CDR3 is built from 16 residues. CDR1 SEHNR and CDR2 FQNEAQ come from the germline V gene (reference sequence). The CDR3 nucleotides are TGTGCCAGCCTTTCCGGAGGCGGGAGTACCACAGATACGCAGTATTTT. As protein: CASLSGGGSTTDTQYF.

V gene TRBV7-8 combines with J gene TRBJ1-5, with TRBD1 matching 7 bases. CDR1 is SGHVS, CDR2 FQNEAQ, per germline. After removal of 2 bases from V and 16 bases from J, the junction contained 8 bases not matched to a gene. The CDR3 is 12 residues long. The chain's CDR3 is CASSLQGQIIHF. CDR3 coding DNA: TGTGCCAGCAGCTTACAGGGACAGATTATTCATTTT.

The rearrangement joins TRBV27 to TRBJ1-1; 7 nucleotides align to TRBD1. This CDR3 region has 16 residues. V shed 5 bases and J 6 bases; nucleotides not matched to a gene: 15. Looked up from germline, CDR1 is MNHEY and CDR2 is SMNVEV (reference sequence). The CDR3 here is CASSTTGDQPWAEAFF. The DNA of the CDR3 is TGTGCCAGCAGTACAACAGGGGACCAACCTTGGGCTGAAGCTTTCTTT.

The gene calls are TRBV24-1 and TRBJ2-5; perhaps TRBD2 as D (5 bases). The CDR3 extends over 14 amino acids. Germline V gene data show CDR1 as KGHDR and CDR2 as SFDVKD. V was shortened by 4 bases and J by 2 bases, with 10 bases between the two germline ends. The CDR3 spells CATSEGSGQETQYF. The CDR3 DNA is TGTGCCACCAGTGAGGGGAGCGGTCAAGAGACCCAGTACTTC.

About this clone itself: The sample has other DNA sequences that encode this CDR3 too. The rearrangement uses TRBV28 and TRBJ1-5, with D tentatively TRBD1 (6 bases). The CDR3 contains 13 residues. The germline V and J ends were trimmed by 2 bases and 4 bases, with 6 bases remaining between them. CDR1 MDHEN and CDR2 SYDVKM come from the germline V gene. Written as DNA, the CDR3 is TGTGCCAGCAGTTTAACAGGGAATCAGCCCCAGCATTTT. Its protein is CASSLTGNQPQHF. The full variable domain, with the rest looked up from reference TRBV28 and TRBJ1-5, is DVKVTQSSRYLVKRTGEKVFLECVQDMDHENMFWYRQDPGLGLRLIYFSYDVKMKEKGDIPEGYSVSREKKERFSLILESASTNQTSMYLCASSLTGNQPQHFGDGTRLSIL.

The CDR3 DNA reads as TGCGCCAGCAGCTTAATAGCGGGAGGGCTTGGATTCATCGCGGAGACCCAGTACTTC. Amino acids: CASSLIAGGLGFIAETQYF. The rearrangement joins TRBV5-1 to TRBJ2-5; 11 bases map to TRBD2. The CDR3 is made up of 19 amino acids. V shed 2 bases and J 5 bases; nucleotides not matched to a gene: 17. Germline lookup yields CDR1 SGHRS and CDR2 YFSETQ.

The chain joins TRBV27 to TRBJ2-2; 8 bases are a match to TRBD2. The J segment lost 5 bases and the V segment lost 4 bases, leaving 9 bases of the junction unmatched. Germline V gene sequence: CDR1 MNHEY, CDR2 SMNVEV (reference sequence). This CDR3 region has 16 residues. This CDR3 reads CASSSPGGTGTGELFF. In DNA form, the CDR3 reads TGTGCCAGCAGTTCCCCGGGGGGGACGGGAACCGGGGAGCTGTTTTTT.

The chain links TRBV18 to TRBJ2-1; the match to TRBD2 covers 10 bases. There are 15 residues in the CDR3. The ends lost 3 bases at V and 3 bases at J; junction bases unmatched: 2. Germline assignment: CDR1 KGHSH and CDR2 LQKENI. CDR3: CASSPGTSVYNEQFF. The CDR3 DNA sequence: TGTGCCAGCTCACCCGGGACTAGCGTCTACAATGAGCAGTTCTTC.

In this sample, this clone turned up a few times. The chain combines TRBV10-2 with TRBJ1-2; D is unresolved. Germline-derived CDR1 and CDR2 are WSHSY and SAAADI. V lost 6 bases, J lost 8 bases, and 22 bases lay in between. There are 15 residues in the CDR3. CDR3 sequence: CASRYGEEESRGYTF. DNA of the CDR3: TGCGCCAGCAGGTATGGGGAGGAGGAGTCGCGCGGCTACACCTTC.

The chain uses TRBV13 and TRBJ2-7; unclear D gene. The germline V gene has CDR1 PRHDT and CDR2 FYEKMQ (reference sequence). This CDR3 has 12 residues. V lost 5 bases, J lost 7 bases, and 12 bases lay in between. The DNA of the CDR3 is TGTGCCAGCAGCCCGAGCCGCTGGGAGCAGTACTTC. This sequence encodes CASSPSRWEQYF. The complete variable domain, with remaining parts taken from reference TRBV13 and TRBJ2-7, reads AAGVIQSPRHLIKEKRETATLKCYPIPRHDTVYWYQQGPGQDPQFLISFYEKMQSDKGSIPDRFSAQQFSDYHSELNMSSLELGDSALYFCASSPSRWEQYFGPGTRLTVT.

The gene calls are TRBV6-5 and TRBJ2-5; 8 bases are shared with TRBD2. CDR1 and CDR2 (germline): MNHEY, SVGAGI. There are 14 residues in the CDR3. With V trimmed by 5 bases and J by 2 bases, 4 bases remained unmatched. The CDR3 DNA follows: TGTGCCAGCAGTATCAGCGGGAGACAAGAGACCCAGTACTTC. This encodes CASSISGRQETQYF.

The V call is TRBV18, the J call TRBJ2-3, with 8 bases fitting TRBD2. The germline V gene encodes CDR1 KGHSH and CDR2 LQKENI. The J segment lost 2 bases and the V segment lost 3 bases, leaving 4 bases of the junction unmatched. The CDR3 consists of 15 residues. The CDR3 here is CASSPVGGVTDTQYF. The CDR3 coding sequence is TGTGCCAGCTCACCCGTCGGGGGGGTCACAGATACGCAGTATTTT.

The chain combines TRBV19 with TRBJ1-5; D is perhaps TRBD1 (6 bases). Germline CDR1 reads LNHDA; CDR2 reads SQIVND (reference sequence). This CDR3 has 14 amino acids. Trimming took off 3 bases at V and 5 bases at J, with 11 bases between the two ends. The CDR3 loop is CASSIPYRDQPQHF. CDR3 in DNA: TGTGCCAGTAGTATTCCTTACAGGGATCAGCCCCAGCATTTT.

The genes are TRBV29-1 and TRBJ2-3; D is perhaps TRBD2 (6 bases). The V end was cut by 7 bases, the J end by 6 bases, with 17 bases between. Germline values: CDR1 SQVTM, CDR2 ANQGSEA. The CDR3 contains 13 residues. The CDR3 loop reads CSGSPGAEDTQYF. Here the CDR3 DNA reads TGCAGCGGGTCCCCGGGAGCGGAGGATACGCAGTATTTT.

This rearrangement joins TRBV27 to TRBJ1-1, with a possible D match to TRBD1 (6 bases). Trimming shortened V by 6 bases and J by 6 bases, and 11 bases separated the two germline ends. The germline gives CDR1 MNHEY, CDR2 SMNVEV (reference sequence). CDR3 length: 12 amino acids. The CDR3: CASRPGDAEAFF. The CDR3 nucleotides read TGTGCCAGCAGGCCAGGGGATGCTGAAGCTTTCTTT.

The V call is TRBV7-9, the J call TRBJ1-1; the D is unclear. The CDR3 consists of 12 residues. With 2 bases removed from V and 8 bases from J, the gap between germline ends came to 9 bases. CDR1 SEHNR and CDR2 FQNEAQ come from the germline V gene (reference sequence). The CDR3 bases are TGTGCCAGCAGCTTACAGGCAGCAGAAGCTTTCTTT. Amino acids: CASSLQAAEAFF.

The CDR3 coding sequence is TGCGCCAGCAGCCAAGATACTAGACTAGCGGGAGGGCGGAGGGTTTACGAGCAGTACTTC. Its protein product is CASSQDTRLAGGRRVYEQYF. J is TRBJ2-7 and V is TRBV4-1, with 14 nucleotides matching TRBD2. V shed 0 bases and J 4 bases; nucleotides not matched to a gene: 14. Per the germline V gene, CDR1 is MGHRA and CDR2 is YSYEKL. This CDR3 comprises 20 residues.

A single count supports this clone. The CDR3 DNA is TGTGCCAGTAAACCGGGACATAACTCCTACGAGCAGTACTTC. It specifies CASKPGHNSYEQYF. The V and J genes are TRBV11-3 and TRBJ2-7; TRBD1 might be the D (6 bases). Per the germline V gene, CDR1 is SGHNT and CDR2 is YENEEA. Trimming stripped 9 bases from V and 0 bases from J, with 15 bases between. The CDR3 sequence is 14 residues long.

A single count supports this clone. The rearrangement uses TRBV24-1 and TRBJ2-5, with 7 positions matching TRBD2. V lost 2 bases, J lost 3 bases, and 5 bases stayed unmatched. Germline loops: CDR1 KGHDR, CDR2 SFDVKD. This CDR3 is built from 15 residues. CDR3 protein: CATSDYREVEETQYF. CDR3 DNA sequence: TGTGCCACCAGTGATTATCGGGAGGTCGAAGAGACCCAGTACTTC.

J is TRBJ1-6 and V is TRBV5-1; TRBD1 agrees at 7 bases. The CDR3 covers 13 residues. Germline-derived CDR1 and CDR2 are SGHRS and YFSETQ. V shed 5 bases, J shed 10 bases, and the junction held 6 bases outside the gene matches. CDR3 in DNA: TGCGCCAGCAGTACAGGGGCGAGGTCACCCCTCCACTTT. This sequence encodes CASSTGARSPLHF.

The rearrangement links TRBV11-2 to TRBJ1-3; D unclear. Between the trimmed V and J ends, which lost 1 base and 4 bases, there was a span of 8 bases. The CDR3 extends over 14 amino acids. The germline V gene encodes CDR1 SGHAT and CDR2 FQNNGV. CDR3 in DNA: TGTGCCAGCAGCTTAGGAGGGAAGGGAAACACCATATATTTT. Translating it yields CASSLGGKGNTIYF.

This clone appeared a few times. This chain links TRBV6-5 with TRBJ1-1; no clear D. V dropped 6 bases and J dropped 6 bases, with 8 bases sitting between them. The CDR3 loop spans 11 amino acids. Germline CDR1 and CDR2: MNHEY and SVGAGI. The CDR3 here is CASSPTSEAFF. CDR3 DNA: TGTGCCAGCAGCCCCACATCTGAAGCTTTCTTT.

CDR3 in DNA: TGTGCCAGCTCACCAGTGGAGGGAGGGCTTAAGGATGAGCAGTTCTTC. It yields the protein CASSPVEGGLKDEQFF. V and J are TRBV18 and TRBJ2-1; TRBD2 aligns across 7 bases. V shed 2 bases and J 8 bases; nucleotides not matched to a gene: 12. The CDR3 is 16 residues long. Germline CDR1 is KGHSH and CDR2 is LQKENI.

CDR3 nucleotides: TGTGCCTGGAGTGTAGGGGGGACAGATTACACCTTC. Amino acid sequence: CAWSVGGTDYTF. V usage is TRBV30 and J usage is TRBJ1-2, with 7 bases that match TRBD1. The length of the CDR3 is 12 residues. Germline values: CDR1 GTSNPN, CDR2 SVGIG (reference sequence). The V gene end was trimmed by 0 bases and the J gene end by 11 bases; junction bases not matched to a gene: 6. The full variable domain, with the rest looked up from reference TRBV30 and TRBJ1-2, is SQTIHQWPATLVQPVGSPLSLECTVEGTSNPNLYWYRQAAGRGLQLLFYSVGIGQISSEVPQNLSASRPQDRQFILSSKKLLLSDSGFYLCAWSVGGTDYTFGSGTRLTVV.